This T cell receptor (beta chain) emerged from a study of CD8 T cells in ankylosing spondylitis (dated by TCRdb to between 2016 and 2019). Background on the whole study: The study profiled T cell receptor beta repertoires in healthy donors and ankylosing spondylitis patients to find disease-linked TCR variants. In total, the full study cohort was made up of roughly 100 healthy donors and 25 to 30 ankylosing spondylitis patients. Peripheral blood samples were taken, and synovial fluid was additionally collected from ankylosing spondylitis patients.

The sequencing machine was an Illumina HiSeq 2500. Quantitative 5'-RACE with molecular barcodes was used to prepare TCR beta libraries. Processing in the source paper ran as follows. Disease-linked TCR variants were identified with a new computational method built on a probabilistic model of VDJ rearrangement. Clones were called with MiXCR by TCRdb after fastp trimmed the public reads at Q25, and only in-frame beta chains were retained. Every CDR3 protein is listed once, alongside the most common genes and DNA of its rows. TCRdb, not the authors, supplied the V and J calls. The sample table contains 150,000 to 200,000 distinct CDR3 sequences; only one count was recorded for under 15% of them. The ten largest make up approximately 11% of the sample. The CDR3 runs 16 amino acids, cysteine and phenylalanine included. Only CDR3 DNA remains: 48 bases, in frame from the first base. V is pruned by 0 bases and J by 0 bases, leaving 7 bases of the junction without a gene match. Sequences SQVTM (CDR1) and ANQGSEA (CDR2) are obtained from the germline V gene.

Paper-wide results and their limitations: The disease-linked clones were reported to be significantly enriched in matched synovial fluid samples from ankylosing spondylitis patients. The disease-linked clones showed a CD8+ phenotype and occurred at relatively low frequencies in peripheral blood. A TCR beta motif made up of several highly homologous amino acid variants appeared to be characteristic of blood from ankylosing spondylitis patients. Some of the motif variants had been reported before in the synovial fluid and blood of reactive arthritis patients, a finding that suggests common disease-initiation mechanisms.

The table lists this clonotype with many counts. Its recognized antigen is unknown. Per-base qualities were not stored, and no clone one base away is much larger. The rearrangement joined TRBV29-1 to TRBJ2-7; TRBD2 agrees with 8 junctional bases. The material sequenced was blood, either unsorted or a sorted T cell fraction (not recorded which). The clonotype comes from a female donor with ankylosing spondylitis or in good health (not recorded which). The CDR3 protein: CSVEDGSGGLSYEQYF. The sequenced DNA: TGCAGCGTTGAAGACGGCAGCGGGGGACTCTCCTACGAGCAGTACTTC.